This paragraph reports one T cell receptor (beta chain). The antigen is undetermined. A second PCR of 7 to 11 cycles used a sample-barcoded 5' primer and a J-beta primer mix. TCRdb called the 5' RACE reads again in MiXCR, with one record for every CDR3 protein. The sample holds over 300,000 distinct CDR3 sequences; approximately 51% are singletons and the top ten take around 50%. The data derive from a study of blood T cells in healthy people across ages. The CDR3 extends over 16 amino acids. Between the trimmed V and J ends, which lost 0 bases and 0 bases, there was a span of 10 bases. Germline CDR1 is SGHRS and CDR2 is YFSETQ. Findings and limits, study-wide: In the absence of known donor CMV status, changes in expanded clonotypes were possibly confounded. Relative to aged donors, long-lived donors carried more naive CD4+ cells and displayed higher diversity.

The rearrangement joins TRBV5-1 to TRBJ2-1; no definite D call. The sample comprised blood. The clonotype comes from a man in his sixties in good health. CDR3 region: CASSLDAMSSYNEQFF. CDR3 nucleotides: TGCGCCAGCAGCTTGGACGCGATGAGCTCCTACAATGAGCAGTTCTTC.